Below, one TCR beta chain is given with its context. With 0 bases clipped from V and 1 base from J, the junction kept 8 bases outside the gene matches. This CDR3 has 17 amino acids. Germline lookup yields CDR1 SGHRS and CDR2 YFSETQ. This record belongs to a study of blood T cell repertoires in COVID-19. In the study overall: Samples of COVID-19 (acute and convalescent) were obtained from the United States, Italy and Spain.

As processed by the authors: Amplifying reference gene primers gave estimates of nucleated cell counts. Data came from immunoSEQ multiplex PCR; TCRdb stores just in-frame clones and leaves some out. That table gives V, J and clone size, and the DNA gave D and trimming. There are around 150,000 clones in the sample; approximately 84% occur only once, and 3% to 4% lies in the top ten. Adults between roughly 18 and 89 years of age took part from about 24 US areas. V and J are TRBV5-1 and TRBJ1-1; 8 bases align to TRBD1. The source of this sequence is a woman aged 45 to 65 with acute COVID-19. Source material: PBMCs or T cells enriched from blood (not recorded which). The CDR3 protein is CASSLAPGGGGNTEAFF. The CDR3 DNA follows: TGCGCCAGCAGCTTGGCGCCAGGGGGCGGCGGGAACACTGAAGCTTTCTTT.